The 12 T cell receptor beta chains below come from one sample, sequenced in a study of T-cell reconstitution after alpha-beta-depleted transplantation in children. TCRbeta library construction was performed incorporating unique molecular identifiers. A single record per CDR3 protein comes from TCRdb applying MiXCR to the PCR reads. The sample includes about 230,000 distinct CDR3 sequences, 12% seen only once; the top ten take about 2.6%. This specimen consisted of PBMCs from the stem cell graft donor, obtained from the stem cell graft. Receptors were obtained from a human donor who donated a stem cell graft to a child with acute lymphoblastic leukemia.

The table lists this clonotype with a few counts. The chain combines TRBV6-2 or TRBV6-3 with TRBJ2-3, with 11 bases matching TRBD2. There are 14 residues in the CDR3. Germline V gene data show CDR1 as MNHEY and CDR2 as SVGEGT. V shed 6 bases and J 6 bases; nucleotides not matched to a gene: 5. The CDR3 nucleotides read TGTGCCAGCAGAGGGCTAGCGGGAGGCGATACGCAGTATTTT. Its protein is CASRGLAGGDTQYF.

This clonotype came up a few times. J is TRBJ2-7 and V is TRBV11-2; 10 nucleotides align to TRBD1. V lost 4 bases, J lost 2 bases, and 14 bases stayed unmatched. This CDR3 is 18 amino acids long. Germline values: CDR1 SGHAT, CDR2 FQNNGV. The CDR3 reads CASSSSGTGVESPYEQYF. The DNA of the CDR3 is TGTGCCAGCAGCTCATCCGGGACAGGGGTGGAGTCCCCCTACGAGCAGTACTTC.

This clonotype was found many times. The chain is built from TRBV9 and TRBJ2-2; D gene uncertain. CDR1 and CDR2 (germline): SGDLS, YYNGEE. This CDR3 contains 15 residues. Trimming stripped 0 bases from V and 1 base from J, with 7 bases between. CDR3 sequence reads: CASSVEHENTGELFF. In DNA form, the CDR3 reads TGTGCCAGCAGCGTAGAGCACGAGAACACCGGGGAGCTGTTTTTT.

This clonotype appeared many times. The V call is TRBV28, the J call TRBJ1-3, with 9 bases lining up with TRBD1. V shed 7 bases and J 0 bases; nucleotides not matched to a gene: 7. The germline CDR1 and CDR2 sequences are MDHEN and SYDVKM. The CDR3 runs to 16 residues. The CDR3, as DNA: TGTGCCAGCACCCGACAGGGGGATAACTCTGGAAACACCATATATTTT. Translating it yields CASTRQGDNSGNTIYF.

This clonotype was recorded at least ten times. The chain carries TRBV29-1 and TRBJ2-4, with D perhaps TRBD1 (5 bases). This CDR3 is 13 amino acids long. V lost 5 bases to trimming and J lost 7 bases, with 15 bases between them. Germline V gene sequence: CDR1 SQVTM, CDR2 ANQGSEA. The CDR3 DNA reads TGCAGCGTTAAGGACGGCCCAGGGAACATTCAGTACTTC. Protein: CSVKDGPGNIQYF.

This clonotype was recorded a few times. The gene calls are TRBV14 and TRBJ2-6; D may be TRBD1 (5 bases). V lost 3 bases to trimming and J lost 4 bases, with 13 bases between them. Germline V CDR1 and CDR2: SGHDN, FVKESK. This CDR3 spans 16 amino acids. CDR3 in DNA: TGTGCCAGCAGCCATTCTGGGGCTTGGGGGGCCAACGTCCTGACTTTC. It encodes CASSHSGAWGANVLTF.

This clonotype has ten or more counts. This chain links TRBV7-2 with TRBJ1-2, with a weak D call TRBD1 (5 bases). This CDR3 spans 15 amino acids. The V end was cut by 1 base, the J end by 2 bases, with 11 bases between. CDR1 is SGHTA and CDR2 is FQGNSA in the germline V gene. The CDR3 protein is CASSLEHRSNYGYTF. In DNA form, the CDR3 reads TGTGCCAGCAGCTTAGAGCACAGGTCCAACTATGGCTACACCTTC. The whole variable domain, remainder taken from reference TRBV7-2 and TRBJ1-2, is GAGVSQSPSNKVTEKGKDVELRCDPISGHTALYWYRQSLGQGLEFLIYFQGNSAPDKSGLPSDRFSAERTGGSVSTLTIQRTQQEDSAVYLCASSLEHRSNYGYTFGSGTRLTVV.

This clonotype was counted many times. The CDR3 loop is CASSLGDRGVTEAFF. In nucleotides, the CDR3 is TGCGCCAGCAGCTTGGGGGACAGGGGTGTAACTGAAGCTTTCTTT. The genes are TRBV5-1 and TRBJ1-1, with 10 nucleotides matching TRBD1. Losses at the gene ends were 0 bases for V and 5 bases for J; bases not matched to a gene: 4. Germline assignment: CDR1 SGHRS and CDR2 YFSETQ. The CDR3 contains 15 residues.

This chain joins TRBV5-1 and TRBJ2-4; no firm D call. The V end lost 4 bases, the J end lost 0 bases, and 14 bases lay between the germline ends. Per germline, CDR1 SGHRS and CDR2 YFSETQ. The CDR3 is 16 amino acids. CDR3 region: CASSPDEILAKNIQYF. CDR3 bases: TGCGCCAGCAGCCCCGATGAAATTCTAGCCAAAAACATTCAGTACTTC. Complete variable domain (other parts from reference TRBV5-1 and TRBJ2-4): KAGVTQTPRYLIKTRGQQVTLSCSPISGHRSVSWYQQTPGQGLQFLFEYFSETQRNKGNFPGRFSGRQFSNSRSEMNVSTLELGDSALYLCASSPDEILAKNIQYFGAGTRLSVL.

This clonotype was picked up many times. CDR3 loop: CASSPTRQGTNYGYTF. The CDR3 bases are TGTGCCAGCAGCCCCACCCGTCAGGGGACCAACTATGGCTACACCTTC. The chain combines TRBV7-2 with TRBJ1-2, with a possible D match to TRBD1 (6 bases). Germline CDR1 SGHTA, CDR2 FQGNSA. Trimming shortened V by 5 bases and J by 2 bases, and 18 bases separated the two germline ends. The CDR3 length is 16 residues.

Concerning this clonotype itself: A much larger clone differs from this one at a single base, so this may be a read error. The chain is built from TRBV5-1 and TRBJ2-7; TRBD2 agrees at 7 bases. From germline, CDR1 is SGHRS and CDR2 YFSETQ. V gave up 7 bases and J gave up 3 bases; unmatched junction bases: 1. This CDR3 region has 11 residues. The CDR3 bases are TGCGCCAGCCGGGGGGACTACGAGCAGTACTTC. It codes for CASRGDYEQYF.

The rearrangement uses TRBV7-8 and TRBJ2-2; tentative D call: TRBD2 (5 bases). The CDR3 spans 17 residues. The V and J ends lost 1 base and 4 bases respectively, with 16 bases between them. The germline gives CDR1 SGHVS, CDR2 FQNEAQ. The CDR3 nucleotides read TGTGCCAGCAGCTTAGGCCTGGGAACGGAGGTCACCGGGGAGCTGTTTTTT. Amino acids: CASSLGLGTEVTGELFF.